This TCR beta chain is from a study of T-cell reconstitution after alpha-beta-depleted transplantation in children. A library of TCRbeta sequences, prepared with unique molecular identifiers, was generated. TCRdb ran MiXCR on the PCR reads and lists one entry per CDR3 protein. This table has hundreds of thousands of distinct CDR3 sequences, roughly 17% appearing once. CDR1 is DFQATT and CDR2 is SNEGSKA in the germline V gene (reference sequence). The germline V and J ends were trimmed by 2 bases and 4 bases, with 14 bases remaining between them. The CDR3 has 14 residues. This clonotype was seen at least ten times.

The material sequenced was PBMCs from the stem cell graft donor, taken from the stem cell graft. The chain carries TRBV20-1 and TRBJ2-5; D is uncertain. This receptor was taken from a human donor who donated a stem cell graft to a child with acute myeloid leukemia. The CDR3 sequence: CSARKSYAGETQYF. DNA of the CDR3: TGCAGTGCTAGAAAATCATACGCAGGAGAGACCCAGTACTTC.